Listed below are T cell receptor beta chains from one sample, sequenced in a study of vaccination and CD4 T cells after COVID-19. The antigens for these receptors are not known. MiXCR, run by TCRdb on the PCR reads, gives a single entry per CDR3 protein. The sample yields a few thousand distinct CDR3 sequences, roughly 60% seen once. Sequencing was carried out using CD4+ T cells from blood, cultured in vitro. The receptors come from a human donor who had recovered from COVID-19. Both conserved end residues are part of each CDR3. The D gene is left open where the match is weak. Only some rows state a clone size, as once, few, many or a class for expanded clones.

j_gene: TRBJ2-5; abundance: NA; v_gene: TRBV7-6; d_gene: NA; CDR3aa: CASSLVWGQETQYF; CDR3nt: TGTGCCAGCAGCTTAGTCTGGGGGCAAGAGACCCAGTACTTC
j_gene: TRBJ1-6; abundance: NA; v_gene: TRBV28; d_gene: TRBD1; CDR3aa: CASSTGTGVSPLHF; CDR3nt: TGTGCCAGCAGCACCGGGACAGGGGTCTCACCCCTCCACTTT
j_gene: TRBJ1-2; abundance: few; v_gene: TRBV20-1; d_gene: NA; CDR3aa: CSASDQFYGYTF; CDR3nt: TGCAGTGCTAGCGACCAATTTTATGGCTACACCTTC
j_gene: TRBJ2-7; abundance: NA; v_gene: TRBV7-2; d_gene: TRBD2; CDR3aa: CASSRDPSGGYEQYF; CDR3nt: TGTGCCAGCAGCCGAGACCCTAGCGGGGGCTACGAGCAGTACTTC
j_gene: TRBJ2-7; abundance: NA; v_gene: TRBV10-3; d_gene: NA; CDR3aa: CAISESQGLEQYF; CDR3nt: TGTGCCATCAGTGAGTCCCAAGGGCTCGAGCAGTACTTC
j_gene: TRBJ2-7; abundance: NA; v_gene: TRBV7-9; d_gene: NA; CDR3aa: CASSLVGASSYEQYF; CDR3nt: TGTGCCAGCAGCTTAGTGGGGGCGAGCTCCTACGAGCAGTACTTC
j_gene: TRBJ1-2; abundance: few; v_gene: TRBV2; d_gene: NA; CDR3aa: CASNPGREPSGYTF; CDR3nt: TGTGCCAGCAACCCGGGCAGGGAACCCTCTGGCTACACCTTC
j_gene: TRBJ2-5; abundance: few; v_gene: TRBV7-3; d_gene: TRBD1; CDR3aa: CASSLGQGGYSTQYF; CDR3nt: TGTGCCAGCAGCTTGGGACAGGGAGGTTATTCGACCCAGTACTTC
j_gene: TRBJ1-6; abundance: NA; v_gene: TRBV20-1; d_gene: TRBD1; CDR3aa: CSASPSGTGVFLHGSPLHF; CDR3nt: TGCAGTGCTAGTCCCTCCGGGACAGGGGTCTTCCTTCATGGTTCACCCCTCCACTTT
j_gene: TRBJ1-6; abundance: NA; v_gene: TRBV27; d_gene: NA; CDR3aa: CASSRMNSPLHF; CDR3nt: TGTGCCAGCAGTCGTATGAATTCACCCCTCCACTTT
j_gene: TRBJ2-7; abundance: NA; v_gene: TRBV15; d_gene: TRBD1; CDR3aa: CATSREGQVSYEQYF; CDR3nt: TGTGCCACCAGCAGAGAGGGACAGGTGTCGTACGAGCAGTACTTC
j_gene: TRBJ1-2; abundance: NA; v_gene: TRBV20-1; d_gene: TRBD1; CDR3aa: CSARDLTGRDGGYTF; CDR3nt: TGCAGTGCTAGAGACCTGACAGGGCGAGACGGTGGCTACACCTTC
j_gene: TRBJ1-2; abundance: NA; v_gene: TRBV28; d_gene: TRBD1; CDR3aa: CASSRPGQGYGYTF; CDR3nt: TGTGCCAGCAGTAGACCGGGACAGGGCTATGGCTACACCTTC
j_gene: TRBJ1-2; abundance: NA; v_gene: TRBV29-1; d_gene: NA; CDR3aa: CSVRGESNYGYTF; CDR3nt: TGCAGCGTTCGTGGGGAATCTAACTATGGCTACACCTTC
j_gene: TRBJ1-5; abundance: NA; v_gene: TRBV7-2; d_gene: TRBD1; CDR3aa: CASSLDRGSGNQPQHF; CDR3nt: TGTGCCAGCAGCTTAGACAGGGGCTCGGGCAATCAGCCCCAGCATTTT
j_gene: TRBJ2-7; abundance: NA; v_gene: TRBV20-1; d_gene: NA; CDR3aa: CSAGRYEQYF; CDR3nt: TGCAGTGCTGGCCGATACGAGCAGTACTTC
j_gene: TRBJ1-5; abundance: NA; v_gene: TRBV20-1; d_gene: NA; CDR3aa: CSASREPNQPQHF; CDR3nt: TGCAGTGCTAGCAGGGAGCCCAATCAGCCCCAGCATTTT
j_gene: TRBJ1-2; abundance: NA; v_gene: TRBV20-1; d_gene: NA; CDR3aa: CSARPAGGYTF; CDR3nt: TGCAGTGCTCGGCCGGCGGGTGGCTACACCTTC
j_gene: TRBJ1-1; abundance: once; v_gene: TRBV20-1; d_gene: TRBD1; CDR3aa: CSADWDSLSNTEAFF; CDR3nt: TGCAGTGCGGACTGGGACAGCCTCTCGAACACTGAAGCTTTCTTT
j_gene: TRBJ2-5; abundance: few; v_gene: TRBV7-3; d_gene: NA; CDR3aa: CASSLSSQETQYF; CDR3nt: TGTGCCAGCAGCTTAAGCTCTCAAGAGACCCAGTACTTC
j_gene: TRBJ1-1; abundance: NA; v_gene: TRBV29-1; d_gene: NA; CDR3aa: CSVEGDTEAFF; CDR3nt: TGCAGCGTCGAGGGGGACACTGAAGCTTTCTTT